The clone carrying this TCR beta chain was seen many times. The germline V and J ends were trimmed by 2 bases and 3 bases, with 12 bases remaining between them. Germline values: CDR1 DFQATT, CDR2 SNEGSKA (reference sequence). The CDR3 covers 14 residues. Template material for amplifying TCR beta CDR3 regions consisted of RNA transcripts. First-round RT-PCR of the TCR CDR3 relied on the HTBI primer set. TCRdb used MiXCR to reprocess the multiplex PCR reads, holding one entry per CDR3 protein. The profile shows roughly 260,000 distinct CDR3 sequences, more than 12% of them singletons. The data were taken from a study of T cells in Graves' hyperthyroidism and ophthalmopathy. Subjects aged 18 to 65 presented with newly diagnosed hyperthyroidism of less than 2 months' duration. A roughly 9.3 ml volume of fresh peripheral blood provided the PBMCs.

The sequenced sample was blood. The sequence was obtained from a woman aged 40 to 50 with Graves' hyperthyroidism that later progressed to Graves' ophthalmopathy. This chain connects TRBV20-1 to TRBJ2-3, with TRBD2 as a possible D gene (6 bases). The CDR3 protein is CSARHGRRTDTQYF. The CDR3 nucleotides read TGCAGTGCTAGACACGGGAGAAGGACAGATACGCAGTATTTT.